This T cell receptor (beta chain) was captured by sequencing in a study of STAT3 mutations in large granular lymphocyte leukemia. For the study at large: Roughly 44% of treated T-LGLL patients showed hematologic response to immunosuppression. Study outcomes and limitations: Differing intervals and regimens complicate linking therapy response to clone burden. All newly emerging clones after therapy were STAT3 wild type. Every T-cell large granular lymphocyte leukemia patient had at least one immunodominant TCR beta clonotype.

Germline CDR1 LNHNV, CDR2 YYDKDF (reference sequence). The CDR3 totals 17 residues. V lost 4 bases, J lost 4 bases, and 22 bases lay in between. Each sample's TCRbeta library yielded on average around 42,000 productive templates. Assay: immunoSEQ multiplex PCR; the TCRdb copy retains only in-frame clones and omits some. The sample carries tens of thousands of clones, about 86% recorded once. About this clone: Its specificity is unknown.

Sequenced: peripheral blood mononuclear cells. The sequence derives from a man aged 55 to 70 with T-cell large granular lymphocyte leukemia. Some clones in this sample may be carry-over from other donors' samples. V gene TRBV15 combines with J gene TRBJ1-2; D ambiguous. The CDR3 reads CATSIPQGASDFYGYTF. CDR3 coding DNA: TGTGCCACCAGCATACCACAAGGAGCGTCGGATTTCTATGGCTACACCTTC.